Listed below are T cell receptor beta chains from one sample, sequenced in a study of OX40 agonist ivuxolimab in advanced cancers. The repertoire was sequenced with immunoSEQ multiplex PCR; TCRdb's copy has only in-frame clones and lacks some. The sample records 75,000 to 100,000 clones, 84% being singletons. The input for sequencing was CD4+ or CD8+ T cells sorted from blood, taken in a trial of the OX40 agonist ivuxolimab. Receptors originate from an adult with an advanced solid tumor such as melanoma, head and neck, liver or kidney cancer. The CDR3 runs from the conserved cysteine through the conserved F or W. The order of the fields is V gene, clone size, D gene, J gene, CDR3 DNA, CDR3 protein. The D gene is left open where the match is weak. Size is stated for part of the rows, as once, few or many counts, or as a class when the clone is expanded.

V gene: TRBV27; clone size: .; D gene: TRBD1; J gene: TRBJ2-1; CDR3 DNA: TGTGCCTCCCGACCCGGACAGGGGGATTACAATGAGCAGTTCTTC; CDR3 protein: CASRPGQGDYNEQFF
V gene: TRBV18; clone size: .; D gene: TRBD1; J gene: TRBJ1-2; CDR3 DNA: TGTGCCAGCTCACCGACAGGGGGGTCCGCTAACTATGGCTACACCTTC; CDR3 protein: CASSPTGGSANYGYTF
V gene: TRBV5-1; clone size: .; D gene: .; J gene: TRBJ2-1; CDR3 DNA: TGCGCCAGCAGCGAGGGTGGGTACAATGAGCAGTTCTTC; CDR3 protein: CASSEGGYNEQFF
V gene: TRBV2; clone size: .; D gene: .; J gene: TRBJ1-5; CDR3 DNA: TGTGCCAGCAGTGAGGAAAGCAATCAGCCCCAGCATTTT; CDR3 protein: CASSEESNQPQHF
V gene: TRBV12-5; clone size: .; D gene: .; J gene: TRBJ2-5; CDR3 DNA: TGTGCTAGTGGTTCCCGGTTAGAGTCTGGGGCGGAGACCCAGTACTTC; CDR3 protein: CASGSRLESGAETQYF
V gene: TRBV19; clone size: few; D gene: .; J gene: TRBJ1-2; CDR3 DNA: TGTGCCAGTAGAAACTATGGCTACACCTTC; CDR3 protein: CASRNYGYTF
V gene: TRBV5-4; clone size: .; D gene: .; J gene: TRBJ1-1; CDR3 DNA: TGTGCCAGCAGCTCAACAGGGACTGAAGCTTTCTTT; CDR3 protein: CASSSTGTEAFF
V gene: TRBV5-1; clone size: .; D gene: .; J gene: TRBJ1-5; CDR3 DNA: TGCGCCAGCAGCTTGGTAGGGGAGGTTAATCAGCCCCAGCATTTT; CDR3 protein: CASSLVGEVNQPQHF
V gene: TRBV11-3; clone size: .; D gene: .; J gene: TRBJ2-2; CDR3 DNA: TGTGCCAGCAGCTCAGGGTTAAACACCGGGGAGCTGTTTTTT; CDR3 protein: CASSSGLNTGELFF
V gene: TRBV7-8; clone size: once; D gene: TRBD2; J gene: TRBJ2-7; CDR3 DNA: TGTGCCAGCAGCTTAGGCGGGCTAGCGGGGGCCTCCTACGAGCAGTACTTC; CDR3 protein: CASSLGGLAGASYEQYF
V gene: TRBV4-1; clone size: .; D gene: TRBD2; J gene: TRBJ2-7; CDR3 DNA: TGCGCCAGCAGCCAATATTTTAGCGGGAGTCCCAGCGAGCAGTACTTC; CDR3 protein: CASSQYFSGSPSEQYF
V gene: TRBV5-1; clone size: .; D gene: TRBD2; J gene: TRBJ2-2; CDR3 DNA: TGCGCCAGCAGCCCCTTAGCGGGAGGAACCGGGGAGCTGTTTTTT; CDR3 protein: CASSPLAGGTGELFF
V gene: TRBV4-2; clone size: .; D gene: .; J gene: TRBJ1-5; CDR3 DNA: TGTGCCAGCAGCCAAGATTGGGGGAGTCAGCCCCAGCATTTT; CDR3 protein: CASSQDWGSQPQHF
V gene: TRBV12-5; clone size: .; D gene: TRBD2; J gene: TRBJ2-1; CDR3 DNA: TGTGCTAGTGGTTCGTTGACTAGCGGGAGTACTGAGCAGTTCTTC; CDR3 protein: CASGSLTSGSTEQFF
V gene: TRBV7-8; clone size: .; D gene: .; J gene: TRBJ2-7; CDR3 DNA: TGTGCCAGCAGCTTAGCGTCGGGCGAGCAGTACTTC; CDR3 protein: CASSLASGEQYF
V gene: TRBV6-6; clone size: .; D gene: TRBD2; J gene: TRBJ2-7; CDR3 DNA: TGTGCCAGCAGCCTCCAAGCGGGAAGCTCCTACGAGCAGTACTTC; CDR3 protein: CASSLQAGSSYEQYF
V gene: TRBV7-2; clone size: .; D gene: .; J gene: TRBJ1-1; CDR3 DNA: TGTGCCAGCAGCTTAGAGGCCCGGGTAATGAGCACTGAAGCTTTCTTT; CDR3 protein: CASSLEARVMSTEAFF
V gene: TRBV4-3; clone size: .; D gene: .; J gene: TRBJ2-3; CDR3 DNA: TGCGCCAGCAGCCAATCCGACCAAGATACGCAGTATTTT; CDR3 protein: CASSQSDQDTQYF
V gene: TRBV18; clone size: .; D gene: TRBD2; J gene: TRBJ2-5; CDR3 DNA: TGTGCCAGCTCACCAGTGGGGGGGACCCCAGAGACCCAGTACTTC; CDR3 protein: CASSPVGGTPETQYF
V gene: TRBV29-1; clone size: once; D gene: .; J gene: TRBJ1-2; CDR3 DNA: TGCAGCGCAAGGGAGACGCAGGGGCCTAACTATGGCTACACCTTC; CDR3 protein: CSARETQGPNYGYTF
V gene: TRBV7-2; clone size: once; D gene: TRBD1; J gene: TRBJ1-1; CDR3 DNA: TGTGCCAGCAGCCTACAGGGGTTCAACACTGAAGCTTTCTTT; CDR3 protein: CASSLQGFNTEAFF
V gene: TRBV19; clone size: .; D gene: .; J gene: TRBJ2-7; CDR3 DNA: TGTGCCAGTAGTATAGATCGTCGGGGCTACTACGAGCAGTACTTC; CDR3 protein: CASSIDRRGYYEQYF
V gene: TRBV21-1; clone size: few; D gene: .; J gene: TRBJ1-1; CDR3 DNA: TGTGCCAGCAGCGCCAGGGCAATGAACACTGAAGCTTTCTTT; CDR3 protein: CASSARAMNTEAFF
V gene: TRBV7-9; clone size: .; D gene: TRBD1; J gene: TRBJ2-2; CDR3 DNA: TGTGCCAGCAGCCGGGGACAGGAGTCGGGCACCGGGGAGCTGTTTTTT; CDR3 protein: CASSRGQESGTGELFF
V gene: TRBV5-1; clone size: .; D gene: .; J gene: TRBJ2-3; CDR3 DNA: TGCGCCAGCAGCCCACAGGGTACAGATACGCAGTATTTT; CDR3 protein: CASSPQGTDTQYF
V gene: TRBV2; clone size: .; D gene: .; J gene: TRBJ1-2; CDR3 DNA: TGTGCCAGCAGTGGGCAGGCCTATGGCTACACCTTC; CDR3 protein: CASSGQAYGYTF
V gene: TRBV5-6; clone size: .; D gene: .; J gene: TRBJ1-2; CDR3 DNA: TGTGCCAGCAGCATGCGCGGGGGTGGTGGCTACACCTTC; CDR3 protein: CASSMRGGGGYTF
V gene: TRBV30; clone size: few; D gene: .; J gene: TRBJ1-2; CDR3 DNA: TGTGCCTGGAGTTCGGGCCTCTATGGCTACACCTTC; CDR3 protein: CAWSSGLYGYTF
V gene: TRBV6-5; clone size: .; D gene: .; J gene: TRBJ1-1; CDR3 DNA: TGTGCCAGCAGGCCACGACAGCAGTGGGCTGAAGCTTTCTTT; CDR3 protein: CASRPRQQWAEAFF
V gene: TRBV5-1; clone size: once; D gene: TRBD2; J gene: TRBJ2-2; CDR3 DNA: TGCGCCACGGCGGGGGATAACACCGGGGAGCTGTTTTTT; CDR3 protein: CATAGDNTGELFF
V gene: TRBV5-1; clone size: .; D gene: .; J gene: TRBJ1-2; CDR3 DNA: TGCGCCAGCAGCGAACAGGGTAACTATGGCTACACCTTC; CDR3 protein: CASSEQGNYGYTF
V gene: TRBV5-1; clone size: .; D gene: TRBD1; J gene: TRBJ1-5; CDR3 DNA: TGCGCCAGCAGCTGGGACAGGGGCCCCAATCAGCCCCAGCATTTT; CDR3 protein: CASSWDRGPNQPQHF
V gene: TRBV6-1; clone size: .; D gene: .; J gene: TRBJ1-2; CDR3 DNA: TGTGCCACGGGACTGACGACTAACTATGGCTACACCTTC; CDR3 protein: CATGLTTNYGYTF
V gene: TRBV2; clone size: few; D gene: TRBD2; J gene: TRBJ2-7; CDR3 DNA: TGTGCCGGCGAGATAGCGGGGGGGCGACGGGAGCAGTACTTC; CDR3 protein: CAGEIAGGRREQYF
V gene: TRBV19; clone size: once; D gene: .; J gene: TRBJ2-6; CDR3 DNA: TGTGCCAGTAGTATACAGGGTCTTGGGGCCAACGTCCTGACTTTC; CDR3 protein: CASSIQGLGANVLTF